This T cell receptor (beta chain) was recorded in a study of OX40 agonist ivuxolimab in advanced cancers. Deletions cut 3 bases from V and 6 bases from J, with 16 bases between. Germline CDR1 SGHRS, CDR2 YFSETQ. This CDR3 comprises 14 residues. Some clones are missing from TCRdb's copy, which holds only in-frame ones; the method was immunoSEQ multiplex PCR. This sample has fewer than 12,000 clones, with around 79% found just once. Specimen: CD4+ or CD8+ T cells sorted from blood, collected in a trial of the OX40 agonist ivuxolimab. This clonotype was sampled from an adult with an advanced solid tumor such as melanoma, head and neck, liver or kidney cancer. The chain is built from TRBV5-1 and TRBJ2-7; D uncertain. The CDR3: CASSSALGSGEQYF. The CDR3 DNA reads TGCGCCAGCAGCTCCGCACTGGGATCTGGCGAGCAGTACTTC.